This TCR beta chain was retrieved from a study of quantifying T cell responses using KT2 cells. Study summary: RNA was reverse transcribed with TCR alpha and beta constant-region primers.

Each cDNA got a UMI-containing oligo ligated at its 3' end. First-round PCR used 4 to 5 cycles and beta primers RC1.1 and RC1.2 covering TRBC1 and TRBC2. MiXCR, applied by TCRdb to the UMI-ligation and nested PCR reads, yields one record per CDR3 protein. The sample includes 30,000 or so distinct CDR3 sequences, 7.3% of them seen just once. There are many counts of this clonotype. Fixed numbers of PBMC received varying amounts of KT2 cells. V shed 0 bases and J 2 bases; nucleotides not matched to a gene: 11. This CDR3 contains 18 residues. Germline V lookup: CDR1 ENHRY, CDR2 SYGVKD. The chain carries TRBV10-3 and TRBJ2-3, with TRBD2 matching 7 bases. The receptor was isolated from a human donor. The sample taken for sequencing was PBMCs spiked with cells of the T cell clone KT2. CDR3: CAISESMASGTNTDTQYF. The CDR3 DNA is TGTGCCATCAGTGAGTCAATGGCTAGCGGAACTAACACAGATACGCAGTATTTT.